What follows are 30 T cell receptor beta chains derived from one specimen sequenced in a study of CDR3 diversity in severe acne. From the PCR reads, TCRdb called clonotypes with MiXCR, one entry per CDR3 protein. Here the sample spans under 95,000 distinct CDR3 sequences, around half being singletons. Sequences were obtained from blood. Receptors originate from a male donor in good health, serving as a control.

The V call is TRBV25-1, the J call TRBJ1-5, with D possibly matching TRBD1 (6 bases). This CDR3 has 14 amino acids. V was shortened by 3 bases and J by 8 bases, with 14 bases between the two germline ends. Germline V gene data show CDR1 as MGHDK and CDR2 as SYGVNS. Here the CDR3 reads CASSEAGDREPQHF. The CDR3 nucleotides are TGTGCCAGCAGTGAGGCAGGGGACCGAGAGCCCCAGCATTTT.

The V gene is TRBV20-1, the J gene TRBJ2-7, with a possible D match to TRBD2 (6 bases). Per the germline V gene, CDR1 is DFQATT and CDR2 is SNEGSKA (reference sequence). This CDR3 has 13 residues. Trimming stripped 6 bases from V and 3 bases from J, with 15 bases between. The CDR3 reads CSARIGTYYEQYF. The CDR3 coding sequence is TGCAGTGCGAGGATAGGGACTTACTACGAGCAGTACTTC.

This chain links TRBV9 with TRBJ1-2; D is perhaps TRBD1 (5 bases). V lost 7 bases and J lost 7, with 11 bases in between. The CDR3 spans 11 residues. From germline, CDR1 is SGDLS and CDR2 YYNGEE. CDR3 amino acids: CASQGLGGYTF. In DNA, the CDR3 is TGTGCCAGCCAGGGCCTTGGTGGCTACACCTTC.

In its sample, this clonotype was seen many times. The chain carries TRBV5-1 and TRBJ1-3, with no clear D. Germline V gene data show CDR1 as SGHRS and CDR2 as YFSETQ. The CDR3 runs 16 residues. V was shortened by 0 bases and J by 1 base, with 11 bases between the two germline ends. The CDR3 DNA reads TGCGCCAGCAGCTTGGAAGGGCGTTTATCTGGAAACACCATATATTTT. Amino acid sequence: CASSLEGRLSGNTIYF.

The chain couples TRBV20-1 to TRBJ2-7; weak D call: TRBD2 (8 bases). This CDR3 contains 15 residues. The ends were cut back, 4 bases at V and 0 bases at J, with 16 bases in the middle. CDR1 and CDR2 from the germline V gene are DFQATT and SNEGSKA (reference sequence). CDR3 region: CSAKGAGGGSYEQYF. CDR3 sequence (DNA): TGCAGTGCTAAGGGGGCGGGAGGAGGCTCCTACGAGCAGTACTTC.

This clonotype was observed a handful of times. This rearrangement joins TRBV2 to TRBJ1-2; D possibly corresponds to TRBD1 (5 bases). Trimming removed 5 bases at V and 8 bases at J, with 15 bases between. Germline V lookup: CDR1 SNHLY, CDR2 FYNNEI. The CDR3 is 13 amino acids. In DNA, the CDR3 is TGTGCCAGCAGTCATCCGGGACTGGGAGGCTACACCTTC. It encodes CASSHPGLGGYTF.

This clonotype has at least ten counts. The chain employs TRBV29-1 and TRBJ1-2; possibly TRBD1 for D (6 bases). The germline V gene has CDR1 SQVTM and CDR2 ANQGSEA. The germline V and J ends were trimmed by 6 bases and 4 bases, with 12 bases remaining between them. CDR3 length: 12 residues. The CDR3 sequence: CSVATGFYGYTF. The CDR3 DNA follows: TGCAGCGTGGCGACAGGATTCTATGGCTACACCTTC.

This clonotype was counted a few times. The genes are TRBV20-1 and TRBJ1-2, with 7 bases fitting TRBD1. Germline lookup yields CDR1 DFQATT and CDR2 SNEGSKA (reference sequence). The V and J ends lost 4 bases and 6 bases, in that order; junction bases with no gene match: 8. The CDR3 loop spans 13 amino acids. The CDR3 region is CSAKDRNSHGYTF. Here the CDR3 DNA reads TGCAGTGCTAAGGACAGGAATTCTCATGGCTACACCTTC.

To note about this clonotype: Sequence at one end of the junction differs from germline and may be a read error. As DNA, the CDR3 is TGTGCCAGCAGCTACTCCCGGTCTTCTGGAAACACCATATATTTT. Protein product: CASSYSRSSGNTIYF. This sequence joins TRBV6-5 and TRBJ1-3; no clear D gene. This CDR3 has 15 amino acids. The germline V gene encodes CDR1 MNHEY and CDR2 SVGAGI.

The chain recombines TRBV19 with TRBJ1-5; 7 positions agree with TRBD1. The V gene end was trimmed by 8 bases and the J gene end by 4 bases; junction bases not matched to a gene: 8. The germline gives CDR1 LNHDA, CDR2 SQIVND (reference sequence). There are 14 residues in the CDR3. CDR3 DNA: TGTGCCAGTGCCGCGTCCAGGGGGAATCAGCCCCAGCATTTT. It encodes CASAASRGNQPQHF.

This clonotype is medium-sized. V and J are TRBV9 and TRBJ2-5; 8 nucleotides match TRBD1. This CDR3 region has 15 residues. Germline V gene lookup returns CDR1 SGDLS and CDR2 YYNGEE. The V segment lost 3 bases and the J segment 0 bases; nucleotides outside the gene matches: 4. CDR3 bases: TGTGCCAGCAGCGCCAGACAGGGGTACCAAGAGACCCAGTACTTC. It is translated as CASSARQGYQETQYF.

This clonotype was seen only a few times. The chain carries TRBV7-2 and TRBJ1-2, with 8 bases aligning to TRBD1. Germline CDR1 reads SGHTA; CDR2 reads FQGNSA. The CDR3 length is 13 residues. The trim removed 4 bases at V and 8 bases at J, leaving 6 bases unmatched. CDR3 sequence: CASSSLDREGYTF. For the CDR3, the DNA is TGTGCCAGCAGCTCCCTGGACAGGGAAGGCTACACCTTC.

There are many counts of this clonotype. CDR3 loop: CATSRDLQPNKPQHF. The CDR3 coding sequence is TGTGCCACCAGCAGAGATTTACAGCCTAATAAGCCCCAGCATTTT. V and J are TRBV15 and TRBJ1-5; D is unresolved. This CDR3 has 15 amino acids. The germline V gene has CDR1 LNHNV and CDR2 YYDKDF (reference sequence). V was cut by 0 bases and J by 8 bases, with 14 bases left in between.

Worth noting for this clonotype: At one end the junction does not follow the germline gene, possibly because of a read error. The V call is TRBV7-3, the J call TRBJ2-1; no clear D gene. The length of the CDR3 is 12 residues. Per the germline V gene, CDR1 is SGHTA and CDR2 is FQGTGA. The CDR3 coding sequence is TGTGCCAGCAGCATAGGCACTGATAAGCAGTACTTT. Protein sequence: CASSIGTDKQYF.

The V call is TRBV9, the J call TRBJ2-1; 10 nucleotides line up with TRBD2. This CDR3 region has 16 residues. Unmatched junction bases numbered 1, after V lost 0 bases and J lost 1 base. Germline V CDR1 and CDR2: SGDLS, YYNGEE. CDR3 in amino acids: CASSVGSGGSYNEQFF. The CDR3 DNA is TGTGCCAGCAGCGTAGGTAGCGGGGGGTCCTACAATGAGCAGTTCTTC.

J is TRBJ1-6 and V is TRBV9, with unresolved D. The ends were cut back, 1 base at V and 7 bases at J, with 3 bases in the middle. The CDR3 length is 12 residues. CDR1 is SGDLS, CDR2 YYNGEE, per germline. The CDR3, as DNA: TGTGCCAGCAGCGTACGGAATTCACCCCTCCACTTT. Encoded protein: CASSVRNSPLHF.

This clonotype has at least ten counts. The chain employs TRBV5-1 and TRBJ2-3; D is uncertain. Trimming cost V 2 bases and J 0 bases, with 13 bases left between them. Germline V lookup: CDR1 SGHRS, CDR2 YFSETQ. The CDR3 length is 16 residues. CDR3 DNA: TGCGCCAGCAGCTTTAAAGGTCTCGCTAGCACAGATACGCAGTATTTT. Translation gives CASSFKGLASTDTQYF.

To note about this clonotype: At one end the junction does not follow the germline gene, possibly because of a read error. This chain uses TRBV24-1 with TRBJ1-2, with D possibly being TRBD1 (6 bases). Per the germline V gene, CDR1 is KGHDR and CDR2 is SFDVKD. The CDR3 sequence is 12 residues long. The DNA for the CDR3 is TGTGCCACCAGTGACCCAGGTCAGGGGCTTCTCTTC. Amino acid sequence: CATSDPGQGLLF.

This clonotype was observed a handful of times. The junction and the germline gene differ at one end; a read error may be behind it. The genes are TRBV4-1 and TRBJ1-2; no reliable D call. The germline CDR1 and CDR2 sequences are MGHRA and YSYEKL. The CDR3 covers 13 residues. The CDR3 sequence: CASSAVGNYGYTF. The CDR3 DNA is TGTGCCAGCAGCGCGGTAGGAAACTATGGCTACACCTTC.

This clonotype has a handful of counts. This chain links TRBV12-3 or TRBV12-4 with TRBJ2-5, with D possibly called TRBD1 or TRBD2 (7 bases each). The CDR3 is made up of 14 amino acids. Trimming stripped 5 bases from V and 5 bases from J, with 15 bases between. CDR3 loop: CASSTRQGGETQYF. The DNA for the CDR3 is TGTGCCAGCAGTACTCGACAGGGAGGGGAGACCCAGTACTTC.

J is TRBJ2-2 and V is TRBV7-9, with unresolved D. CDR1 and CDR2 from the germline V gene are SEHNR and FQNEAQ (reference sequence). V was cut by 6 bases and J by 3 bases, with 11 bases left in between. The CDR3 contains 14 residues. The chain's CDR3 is CASSPPGYTGELFF. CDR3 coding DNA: TGTGCCAGCAGTCCCCCGGGTTACACCGGGGAGCTGTTTTTT.

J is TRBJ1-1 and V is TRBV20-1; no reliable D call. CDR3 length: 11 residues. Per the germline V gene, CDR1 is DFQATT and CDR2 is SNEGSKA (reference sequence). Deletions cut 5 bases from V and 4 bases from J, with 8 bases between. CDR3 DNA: TGCAGTGCTGGAAGGGCCACTGAAGCTTTCTTT. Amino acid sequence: CSAGRATEAFF.

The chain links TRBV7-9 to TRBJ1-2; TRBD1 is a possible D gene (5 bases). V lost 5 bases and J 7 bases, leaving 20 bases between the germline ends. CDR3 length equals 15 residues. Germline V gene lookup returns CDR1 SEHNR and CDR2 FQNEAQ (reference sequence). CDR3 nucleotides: TGTGCCAGCAGCCCGGAGGGATTCGGAAGGGGTGGCTACACCTTC. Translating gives CASSPEGFGRGGYTF.

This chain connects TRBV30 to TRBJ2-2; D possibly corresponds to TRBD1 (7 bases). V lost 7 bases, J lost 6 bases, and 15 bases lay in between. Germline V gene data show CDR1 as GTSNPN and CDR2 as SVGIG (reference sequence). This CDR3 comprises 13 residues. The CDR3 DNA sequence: TGTGCCTTTACCCTCAGGGGGGCCGGGGAGCTGTTTTTT. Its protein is CAFTLRGAGELFF.

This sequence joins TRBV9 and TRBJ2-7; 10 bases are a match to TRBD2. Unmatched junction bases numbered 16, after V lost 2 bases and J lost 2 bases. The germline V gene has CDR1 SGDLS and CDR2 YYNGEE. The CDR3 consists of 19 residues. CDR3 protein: CASSVGDSQERGGTYEQYF. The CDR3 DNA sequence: TGTGCCAGCAGCGTCGGGGACTCTCAAGAGCGGGGGGGGACCTACGAGCAGTACTTC.

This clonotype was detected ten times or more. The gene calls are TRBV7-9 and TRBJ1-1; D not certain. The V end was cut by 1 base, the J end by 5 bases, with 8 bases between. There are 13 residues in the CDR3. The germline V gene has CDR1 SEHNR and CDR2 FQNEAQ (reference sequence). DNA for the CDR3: TGTGCCAGCAGCTTAGTACCGGGTACTGAAGCTTTCTTT. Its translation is CASSLVPGTEAFF.

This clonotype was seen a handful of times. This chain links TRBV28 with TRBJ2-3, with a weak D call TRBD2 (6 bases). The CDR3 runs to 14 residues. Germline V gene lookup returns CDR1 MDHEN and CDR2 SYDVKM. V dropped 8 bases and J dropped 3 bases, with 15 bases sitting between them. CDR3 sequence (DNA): TGTGCCAGCGGGGAGGTTCCTCGTACAGATACGCAGTATTTT. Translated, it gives CASGEVPRTDTQYF.

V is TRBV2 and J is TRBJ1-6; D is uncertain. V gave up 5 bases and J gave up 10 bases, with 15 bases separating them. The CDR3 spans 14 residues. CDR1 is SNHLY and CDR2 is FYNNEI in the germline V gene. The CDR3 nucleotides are TGTGCCAGCAGTAGCGAGGGTCGGTCGTCACCCCTCCACTTT. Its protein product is CASSSEGRSSPLHF. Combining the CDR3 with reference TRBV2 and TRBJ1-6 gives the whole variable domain EPEVTQTPSHQVTQMGQEVILRCVPISNHLYFYWYRQILGQKVEFLVSFYNNEISEKSEIFDDQFSVERPDGSNFTLKIRSTKLEDSAMYFCASSSEGRSSPLHFGNGTRLTVT.

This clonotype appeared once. The CDR3 sequence is CASSLVGTDYEQYF. Written as DNA, the CDR3 is TGTGCCAGCAGCTTGGTAGGGACAGACTACGAGCAGTACTTC. J is TRBJ2-7 and V is TRBV7-9, with 7 bases identical to TRBD1. The junction had 5 bases not matched to a gene; V was cut back by 3 bases and J by 3 bases. Germline CDR1 and CDR2: SEHNR and FQNEAQ (reference sequence). This CDR3 is built from 14 residues.

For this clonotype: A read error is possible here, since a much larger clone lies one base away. CDR3 in DNA: TGTGCCACCAGTAGCTGCGAGCAGTACTTC. Amino acids: CATSSCEQYF. The V gene is TRBV7-6, the J gene TRBJ2-7; D not resolved. Germline CDR1 SGHVS, CDR2 FNYEAQ. This CDR3 has 10 residues. The V end was cut by 10 bases, the J end by 6 bases, with 10 bases between.